The sequence of this TCR beta chain was determined in a study of cytomegalovirus exposure and HLA in healthy donors. Study-level findings and limits: Among TCR sequences, most were rare, though some public TCRs appeared in many donors. A later analysis linked a missense variant in DCLRE1C to the trimming of TCR beta V and J genes. Donors belonging to an Asian-associated ancestry cluster reportedly showed fewer N-insertions in productive TCRs than the approximately 700-donor mean, according to what a later analysis found. Investigators reported 150 to 200 TCR beta chains as tied to cytomegalovirus.

The germline V and J ends were trimmed by 2 bases and 11 bases, with 16 bases remaining between them. The CDR3 contains 13 residues. Looked up from germline, CDR1 is GTSNPN and CDR2 is SVGIG (reference sequence). To note about this clone: Its specificity is unknown.

PCR employed 60 Vbeta and 13 Jbeta primers. Repertoires were generated with immunoSEQ multiplex PCR, while TCRdb's copy carries only in-frame clones and drops some. The table lists roughly 170,000 clones, approximately 80% of them singletons. This TCR was sampled from a female donor in good health and CMV-seronegative. The sequenced material came from PBMCs. The V and J genes are TRBV30 and TRBJ1-5; D is unresolved. The CDR3 DNA reads TGTGCCTGGAGTAGGTCACGGGGTGAGGCCCAGCATTTT. This translates into CAWSRSRGEAQHF.